A single sample is the source of the 2 T cell receptor beta chains below, sequenced in a study of blood T cells in healthy people across ages. PCR was performed a second time for roughly 7 to 11 cycles using a sample-barcoded 5' primer and a J-beta primer mix. MiXCR, applied by TCRdb to the 5' RACE reads, yields one record per CDR3 protein. The sample records about 290,000 distinct CDR3 sequences, roughly 26% being singletons. The sequenced material came from blood. The receptors were sampled from a woman in her 70s in good health.

This clonotype was seen more than once but under ten times. This chain uses TRBV28 with TRBJ2-5; 9 bases align to TRBD2. Losses at the gene ends were 5 bases for V and 4 bases for J; bases not matched to a gene: 8. The length of the CDR3 is 15 residues. The germline CDR1 and CDR2 sequences are MDHEN and SYDVKM. CDR3 in amino acids: CASSPPSGRLETQYF. The CDR3 bases are TGTGCCAGCAGTCCGCCCAGCGGGAGGTTAGAGACCCAGTACTTC.

The chain uses TRBV10-3 and TRBJ1-2, with a weak D call TRBD1 (6 bases). This CDR3 region has 14 residues. Per germline, CDR1 ENHRY and CDR2 SYGVKD. The V end lost 5 bases, the J end lost 6 bases, and 16 bases lay between the germline ends. The CDR3 reads CAISTTTGLNGYTF. The CDR3 bases are TGTGCCATCAGTACTACGACAGGTTTGAATGGCTACACCTTC.